Below are 13 T cell receptor beta chains sequenced from a single sample in a study of beta chain features in type 1 diabetes. The study's findings and limits: Moderately but significantly shorter TCRB CDR3s were found in Type 1 diabetes patients in all four CD4+ subsets.

The sequenced template was cDNA made from the entire isolated RNA. Generated by immunoSEQ multiplex PCR, the TCRdb table keeps only in-frame clones and is missing some. The table records 600,000 to 700,000 clones, 13% of them present only once. No antigen has been assigned to these receptors. Sequencing input: naive CD4+ T cells from blood. These receptors were taken from a man aged 18 to 30 with type 1 diabetes.

This clone was seen more than once but under ten times. The CDR3 spells CAISRWTGRDTGELFF. CDR3 DNA sequence: TGTGCCATCAGTCGGTGGACAGGGCGGGACACCGGGGAGCTGTTTTTT. The chain couples TRBV10-3 to TRBJ2-2, with 8 bases fitting TRBD1. The germline V gene has CDR1 ENHRY and CDR2 SYGVKD. Trimming at V came to 5 bases and at J to 3 bases, leaving 8 bases not matched to a gene. The CDR3 length is 16 residues.

The V and J genes are TRBV30 and TRBJ2-1; tentatively, D is TRBD1 or TRBD2 (5 bases each). The CDR3 loop spans 14 amino acids. Trimming removed 4 bases at V and 1 base at J, with 11 bases between. The germline gives CDR1 GTSNPN, CDR2 SVGIG (reference sequence). In nucleotides, the CDR3 is TGTGCCTGGATTAGTGGGGGTTCCTACAATGAGCAGTTCTTC. This encodes CAWISGGSYNEQFF.

This clone was recorded a few times. The CDR3 bases are TGTGCCAGCAGTGAGCTAGCGGTGGAAGGCACAGATACGCAGTATTTT. It is translated as CASSELAVEGTDTQYF. The V call is TRBV2, the J call TRBJ2-3, with 7 bases aligning to TRBD2. The CDR3 is 16 amino acids. With V trimmed by 3 bases and J by 1 base, 7 bases remained unmatched. Germline values: CDR1 SNHLY, CDR2 FYNNEI.

The CDR3 here is CASSPTGKSDYGYTF. The CDR3 DNA is TGTGCCAGCTCACCGACAGGGAAATCGGACTATGGCTACACCTTC. J is TRBJ1-2 and V is TRBV18; TRBD1 agrees at 7 bases. Losses at the gene ends were 3 bases for V and 3 bases for J; bases not matched to a gene: 7. Germline CDR1 and CDR2: KGHSH and LQKENI. The CDR3 sequence is 15 residues long.

V is TRBV29-1 and J is TRBJ2-4; TRBD2 aligns across 9 bases. The CDR3 totals 14 residues. The germline CDR1 and CDR2 sequences are SQVTM and ANQGSEA. Trimming at V came to 7 bases and at J to 6 bases, leaving 10 bases not matched to a gene. CDR3 in amino acids: CSARRGGAGNIQYF. In DNA form, the CDR3 reads TGCAGCGCAAGGCGGGGGGGCGCCGGAAACATTCAGTACTTC.

The chain employs TRBV7-2 and TRBJ2-7, with 7 bases aligning to TRBD1. V gave up 10 bases and J gave up 0 bases; unmatched junction bases: 6. The CDR3 length is 13 residues. The germline V gene encodes CDR1 SGHTA and CDR2 FQGNSA. The CDR3 loop reads CATRGLSSYEQYF. The CDR3 DNA reads TGTGCCACTAGGGGGCTGAGCTCCTACGAGCAGTACTTC.

The J gene is TRBJ2-6, the V gene TRBV6-5; D uncertain. Germline V gives CDR1 MNHEY, CDR2 SVGAGI. The CDR3 runs 16 residues. V dropped 4 bases and J dropped 2 bases, with 12 bases sitting between them. The CDR3: CASSSDGPAGANVLTF. Written as DNA, the CDR3 is TGTGCCAGCAGTTCGGACGGGCCCGCTGGGGCCAACGTCCTGACTTTC.

V usage is TRBV2 and J usage is TRBJ1-6; no firm D call. The V and J ends lost 7 bases and 7 bases respectively, with 11 bases between them. The germline gives CDR1 SNHLY, CDR2 FYNNEI. This CDR3 is 13 amino acids long. The CDR3 nucleotides are TGTGCCAGCAAGGTGATTGCGAATTCACCCCTCCACTTT. This gives the protein CASKVIANSPLHF. Together with reference TRBV2 and TRBJ1-6, the CDR3 gives the full variable domain: EPEVTQTPSHQVTQMGQEVILRCVPISNHLYFYWYRQILGQKVEFLVSFYNNEISEKSEIFDDQFSVERPDGSNFTLKIRSTKLEDSAMYFCASKVIANSPLHFGNGTRLTVT.

The chain carries TRBV9 and TRBJ2-2, with 7 positions matching TRBD2. The CDR3 sequence is 15 residues long. Germline V gene lookup returns CDR1 SGDLS and CDR2 YYNGEE. V dropped 0 bases and J dropped 6; count of bases not matched to a gene: 5. The CDR3, as DNA: TGTGCCAGCAGCGTAGTCGTAAGCGGGGCCGGGGAGCTGTTTTTT. This sequence encodes CASSVVVSGAGELFF.

The genes are TRBV11-2 and TRBJ1-1; D is possibly TRBD1 (5 bases). The germline V gene has CDR1 SGHAT and CDR2 FQNNGV. V shed 2 bases and J shed 0 bases, with 7 bases lying between them. CDR3 size: 14 residues. The CDR3 reads CASSLTGLNTEAFF. DNA of the CDR3: TGTGCCAGCAGCTTAACAGGACTGAACACTGAAGCTTTCTTT.

This clone appeared a few times. The chain employs TRBV18 and TRBJ2-6, with D hard to call. This CDR3 is 13 amino acids long. V was trimmed by 2 bases and J by 2 bases, leaving 1 base between them. CDR1 KGHSH and CDR2 LQKENI come from the germline V gene. CDR3 amino acids: CASSPAGANVLTF. CDR3 DNA sequence: TGTGCCAGCTCACCAGCTGGGGCCAACGTCCTGACTTTC.

This clone was seen only a few times. One end of the junction fails to match germline, which may point to a read error. The chain employs TRBV18 and TRBJ2-7; D gene ambiguous. There are 15 residues in the CDR3. Germline CDR1 KGHSH, CDR2 LQKENI. CDR3 sequence: CASSPPALLGYEQYF. The CDR3 DNA reads as TGTGCCAGCTCCCCACCGGCCCTTCTGGGCTACGAGCAGTACTTC.

This clone showed up just a few times. The same CDR3 is also encoded by other DNA sequences in this sample. The chain joins TRBV7-2 to TRBJ1-2, with D unresolved. In germline, CDR1 is SGHTA, CDR2 FQGNSA. The CDR3 consists of 14 residues. V was clipped by 0 bases and J by 1 base, with 6 bases between them. CDR3 DNA: TGTGCCAGCAGCTTAGCCGCGGGTAACTATGGCTACACCTTC. It translates to CASSLAAGNYGYTF.